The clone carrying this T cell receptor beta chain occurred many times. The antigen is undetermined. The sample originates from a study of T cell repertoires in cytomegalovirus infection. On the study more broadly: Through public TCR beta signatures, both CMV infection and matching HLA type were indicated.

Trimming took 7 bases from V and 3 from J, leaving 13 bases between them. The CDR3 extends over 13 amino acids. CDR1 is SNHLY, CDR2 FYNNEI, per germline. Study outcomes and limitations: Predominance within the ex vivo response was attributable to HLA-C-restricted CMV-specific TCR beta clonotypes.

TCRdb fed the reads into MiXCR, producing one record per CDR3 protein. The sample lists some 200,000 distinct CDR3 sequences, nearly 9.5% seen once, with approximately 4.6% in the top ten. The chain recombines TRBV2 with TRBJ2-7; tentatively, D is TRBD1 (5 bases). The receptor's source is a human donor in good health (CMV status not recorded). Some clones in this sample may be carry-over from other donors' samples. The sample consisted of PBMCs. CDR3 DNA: TGTGCCAGCACAGTCCCCGACAGCTACGAGCAGTACTTC. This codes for CASTVPDSYEQYF.